The entry below gives a single TCR beta chain sequence along with its context. Antigen: not known. The V and J ends lost 4 bases and 5 bases respectively, with 14 bases between them. The length of the CDR3 is 13 residues. Germline V gives CDR1 GTSNPN, CDR2 SVGIG (reference sequence). The sample is drawn from a study of OX40 agonist ivuxolimab in advanced cancers. Sequencing used immunoSEQ multiplex PCR; TCRdb keeps in-frame clones, though not all of them. In the table there are 60,000 or so clones, around nine tenths of which are singletons. The timepoints at which blood was sampled were baseline, cycle 4 day 1, and cycle 7 day 1. Study outcomes and limitations: Clonal expansion from baseline to week 6 occurred in both CD4+ and CD8+ T cells.

The input for sequencing was CD4+ or CD8+ T cells sorted from blood, taken in a trial of the OX40 agonist ivuxolimab. The receptor was derived from an adult with an advanced solid tumor such as melanoma, head and neck, liver or kidney cancer. V and J are TRBV30 and TRBJ2-5; D is possibly TRBD1 (6 bases). The CDR3 bases are TGTGCCTGGAACCAACAGGGTTCCGAGACCCAGTACTTC. Amino acids: CAWNQQGSETQYF.